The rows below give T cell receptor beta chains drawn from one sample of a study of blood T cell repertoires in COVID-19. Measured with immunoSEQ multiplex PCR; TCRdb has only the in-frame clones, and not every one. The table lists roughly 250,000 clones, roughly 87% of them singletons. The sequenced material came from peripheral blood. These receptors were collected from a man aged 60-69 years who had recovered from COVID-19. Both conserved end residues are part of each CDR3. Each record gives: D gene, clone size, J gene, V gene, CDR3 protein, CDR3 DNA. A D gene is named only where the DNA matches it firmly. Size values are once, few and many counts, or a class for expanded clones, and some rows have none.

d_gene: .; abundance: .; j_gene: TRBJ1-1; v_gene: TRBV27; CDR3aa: CASSLYSRVGNTEAFF; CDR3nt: TGTGCCAGCAGTTTATATTCCAGGGTTGGGAACACTGAAGCTTTCTTT
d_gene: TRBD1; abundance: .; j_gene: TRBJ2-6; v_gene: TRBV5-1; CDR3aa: CASSLIPGGDSGANVLTF; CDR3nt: TGCGCCAGCAGCTTGATCCCAGGGGGCGACTCTGGGGCCAACGTCCTGACTTTC
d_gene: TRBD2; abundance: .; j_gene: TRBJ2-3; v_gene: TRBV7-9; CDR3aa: CASSRTSGGARTDTQYF; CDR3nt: TGTGCCAGCAGTCGGACTAGCGGGGGGGCCCGCACAGATACGCAGTATTTT
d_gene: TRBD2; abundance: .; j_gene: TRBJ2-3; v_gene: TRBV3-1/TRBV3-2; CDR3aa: CASSQDRSSGGATDTQYF; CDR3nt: TGTGCCAGCAGCCAAGATCGGAGTAGCGGGGGGGCCACAGATACGCAGTATTTT
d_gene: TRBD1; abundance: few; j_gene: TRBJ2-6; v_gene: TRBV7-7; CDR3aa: CASSGGTGASPGANVLTF; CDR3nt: TGTGCCAGCAGCGGCGGGACAGGGGCTAGTCCTGGGGCCAACGTCCTGACTTTC
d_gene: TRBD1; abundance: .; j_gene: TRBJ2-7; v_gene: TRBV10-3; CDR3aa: CAISEGTGSYEQYF; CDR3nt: TGTGCCATCAGCGAAGGGACAGGGAGCTACGAGCAGTACTTC
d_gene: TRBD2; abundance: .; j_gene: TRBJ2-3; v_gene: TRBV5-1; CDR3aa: CASSSGTSGGMSTDTQYF; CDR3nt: TGCGCCAGCAGCTCTGGGACTAGCGGGGGCATGAGCACAGATACGCAGTATTTT
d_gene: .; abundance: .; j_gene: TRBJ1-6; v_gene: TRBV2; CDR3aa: CASSERGLNNSPLHF; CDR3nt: TGTGCCAGCAGTGAACGTGGGCTGAATAATTCACCCCTCCACTTT
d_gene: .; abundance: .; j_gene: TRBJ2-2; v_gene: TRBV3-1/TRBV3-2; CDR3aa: CASSHPRRASGELFF; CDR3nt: TGTGCCAGCAGCCACCCAAGGAGGGCCTCCGGGGAGCTGTTTTTT
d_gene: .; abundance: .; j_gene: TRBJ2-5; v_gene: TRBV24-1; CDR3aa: CATSDYPGQTLSETQYF; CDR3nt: TGTGCCACCAGTGATTACCCGGGACAAACCTTATCCGAGACCCAGTACTTC
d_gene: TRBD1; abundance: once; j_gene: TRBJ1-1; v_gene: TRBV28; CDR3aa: CASSLFRAGGEAFF; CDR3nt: TGTGCCAGCAGTTTATTCAGGGCAGGGGGAGAAGCTTTCTTT
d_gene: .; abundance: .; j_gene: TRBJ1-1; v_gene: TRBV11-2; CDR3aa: CASSFQGSEAFF; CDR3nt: TGTGCCAGCAGCTTTCAAGGGAGCGAAGCTTTCTTT
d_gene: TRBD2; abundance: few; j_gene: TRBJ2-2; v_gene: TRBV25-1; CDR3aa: CASSEGLAEVTGELFF; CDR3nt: TGTGCCAGCAGTGAGGGACTAGCGGAGGTCACCGGGGAGCTGTTTTTT
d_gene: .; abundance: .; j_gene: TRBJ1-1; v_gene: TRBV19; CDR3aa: CASSISGSAAEAFF; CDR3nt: TGTGCCAGTAGTATATCAGGGTCCGCTGCTGAAGCTTTCTTT
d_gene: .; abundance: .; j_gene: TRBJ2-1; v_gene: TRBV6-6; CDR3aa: CSGGASPEQFF; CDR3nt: TGTAGTGGGGGGGCCTCTCCTGAGCAGTTCTTC
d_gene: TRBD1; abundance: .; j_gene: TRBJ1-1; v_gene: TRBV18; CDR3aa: CASSPPDRGFRVNTEAFF; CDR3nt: TGTGCCAGCTCACCACCGGACAGGGGGTTCAGGGTGAACACTGAAGCTTTCTTT
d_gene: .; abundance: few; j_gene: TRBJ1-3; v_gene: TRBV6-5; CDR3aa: CASSTETGNTIYF; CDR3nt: TGTGCCAGTTCGACGGAGACCGGAAACACCATATATTTT
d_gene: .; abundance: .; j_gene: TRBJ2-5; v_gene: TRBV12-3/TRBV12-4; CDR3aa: CASSLAVEAQYF; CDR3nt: TGTGCCAGCAGTTTAGCGGTTGAGGCCCAGTACTTC
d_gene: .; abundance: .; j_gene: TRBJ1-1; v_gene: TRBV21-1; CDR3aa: CASSRRGQGPEAFF; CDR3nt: TGTGCCAGCAGCAGACGGGGACAGGGCCCTGAAGCTTTCTTT
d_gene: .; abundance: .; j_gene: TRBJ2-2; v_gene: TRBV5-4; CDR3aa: CASSPTGLTGELFF; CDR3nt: TGTGCCAGCAGCCCTACCGGTCTCACCGGGGAGCTGTTTTTT
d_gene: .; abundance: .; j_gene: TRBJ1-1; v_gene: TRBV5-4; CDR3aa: CARKDMGGIVLDTEAFF; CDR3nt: TGTGCCAGAAAGGACATGGGGGGTATCGTCCTGGACACTGAAGCTTTCTTT
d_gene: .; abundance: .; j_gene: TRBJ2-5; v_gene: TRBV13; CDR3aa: CASSLGSRKETQYF; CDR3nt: TGTGCCAGCAGCTTAGGATCCAGGAAAGAGACCCAGTACTTC
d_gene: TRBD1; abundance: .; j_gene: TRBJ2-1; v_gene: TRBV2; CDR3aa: CASSIPGQGAYNEQFF; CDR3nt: TGTGCCAGCAGTATACCGGGACAGGGGGCCTACAATGAGCAGTTCTTC
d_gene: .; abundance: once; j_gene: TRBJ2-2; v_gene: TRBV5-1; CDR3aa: CASSFPGGVNTGELFF; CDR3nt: TGCGCCAGCAGCTTCCCAGGAGGGGTCAACACCGGGGAGCTGTTTTTT
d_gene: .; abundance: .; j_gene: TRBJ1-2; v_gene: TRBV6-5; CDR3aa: CASSTDKSYYGYTF; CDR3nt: TGTGCCAGCAGTACTGACAAATCTTACTATGGCTACACCTTC
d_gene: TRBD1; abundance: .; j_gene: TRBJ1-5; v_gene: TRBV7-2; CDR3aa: CASSGRDRGFGQPQHF; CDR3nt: TGTGCCAGCAGCGGCCGGGACAGGGGATTCGGTCAGCCCCAGCATTTT
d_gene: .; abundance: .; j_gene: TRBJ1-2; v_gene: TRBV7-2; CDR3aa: CASRRTDGYTF; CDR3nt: TGTGCCAGCAGAAGGACAGATGGCTACACCTTC
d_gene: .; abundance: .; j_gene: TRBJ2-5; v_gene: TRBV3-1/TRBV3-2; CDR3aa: CASSQVGLTQYF; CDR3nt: TGTGCCAGCAGCCAAGTCGGGTTGACCCAGTACTTC
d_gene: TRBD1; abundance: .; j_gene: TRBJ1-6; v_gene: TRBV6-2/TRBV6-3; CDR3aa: CASSYLPGQGQYNSPLHF; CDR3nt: TGTGCCAGCAGTTACCTCCCGGGACAGGGCCAATATAATTCACCCCTCCACTTT
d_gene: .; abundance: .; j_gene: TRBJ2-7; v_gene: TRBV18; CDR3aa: CASSHGDSYEQYF; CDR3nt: TGTGCCAGCTCGCACGGAGACTCCTACGAGCAGTACTTC
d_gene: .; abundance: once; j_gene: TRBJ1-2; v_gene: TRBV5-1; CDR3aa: CASSLGKSGNYGYTF; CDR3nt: TGCGCCAGCAGCTTGGGGAAGTCGGGGAACTATGGCTACACCTTC
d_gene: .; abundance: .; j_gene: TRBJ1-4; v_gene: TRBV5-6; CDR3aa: CASSFRRSSMGLFF; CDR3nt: TGTGCCAGCAGCTTTCGGCGGTCCTCGATGGGACTGTTTTTT
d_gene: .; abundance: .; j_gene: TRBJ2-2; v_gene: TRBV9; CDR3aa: CASSQHPTGELFF; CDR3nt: TGTGCCAGCAGCCAACACCCCACCGGGGAGCTGTTTTTT
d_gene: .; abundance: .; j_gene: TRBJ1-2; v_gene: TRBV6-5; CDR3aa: CASSYSGRANYGYTF; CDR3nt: TGTGCCAGCAGTTACTCGGGCAGGGCCAACTATGGCTACACCTTC
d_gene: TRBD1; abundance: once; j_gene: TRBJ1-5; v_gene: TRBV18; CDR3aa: CASSRGTGGYQPQHF; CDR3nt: TGTGCCAGCTCACGTGGGACAGGGGGGTATCAGCCCCAGCATTTT